Listed below are T cell receptor beta chains from one sample, sequenced in a study of T cell responses to AZD1222 COVID-19 vaccine. Here immunoSEQ multiplex PCR was the method, and the copy in TCRdb shows in-frame clones only, minus some. The data contain about 120,000 clones, roughly nine tenths of them singletons. The sample consisted of peripheral blood, taken on day 0 of AZD1222 vaccination. The receptors were gathered from an adult in good health. CDR3s include the opening cysteine and the closing phenylalanine or tryptophan. The D gene is left open where the match is weak. For some rows the clone size is stated as once, few or many, or as a class when expanded; others skip it.

D	V	J	size	DNA	CDR3
.	TRBV24-1	TRBJ2-7	.	TGTGCCACCAGTGATGCCTCAGCTCGACAGACCTACGAGCAGTACTTC	CATSDASARQTYEQYF
.	TRBV24-1	TRBJ1-2	.	TGTGCCACCAGTGATAGGGACGGAACCTATGGCTACACCTTC	CATSDRDGTYGYTF
.	TRBV9	TRBJ1-5	.	TGTGCCAGCAGCGTAGGGGGTCTAAGCAATCAGCCCCAGCATTTT	CASSVGGLSNQPQHF
.	TRBV7-2	TRBJ1-4	.	TGTGCCAGCAGCTTAGCCAGGGGTTCCAATGAAAAACTGTTTTTT	CASSLARGSNEKLFF
TRBD2	TRBV24-1	TRBJ2-5	.	TGTGCCACCGCGGGACTAGCGGGGGGGCGGGAAGAGACCCAGTACTTC	CATAGLAGGREETQYF
.	TRBV2	TRBJ1-5	.	TGTGCCAGCAGGGGGACAATTCGAAGCAATCAGCCCCAGCATTTT	CASRGTIRSNQPQHF
.	TRBV13	TRBJ1-2	.	TGTGCCAGCAGCGCTGGGACCGCCAACTATGGCTACACCTTC	CASSAGTANYGYTF
TRBD2	TRBV5-5	TRBJ2-5	.	TGTGCCAGCAGAACTAGCGGGGTGGACGAGACCCAGTACTTC	CASRTSGVDETQYF
.	TRBV27	TRBJ2-1	.	TGTGCCAGCAGTCCTACCTCCCTCGCCTACAATGAGCAGTTCTTC	CASSPTSLAYNEQFF
.	TRBV18	TRBJ1-3	few	TGTGCCAGCTCGCCACAGTTCGGGACGGCTGGAAACACCATATATTTT	CASSPQFGTAGNTIYF
.	TRBV6-2/TRBV6-3	TRBJ1-1	.	TGTGCCAGCAGTTACCAAGTCGGGACTGAAGCTTTCTTT	CASSYQVGTEAFF
.	TRBV6-5	TRBJ1-2	.	TGTGCCAGCAGTTACTCGGGCGCGGCTAACTATGGCTACACCTTC	CASSYSGAANYGYTF
TRBD1	TRBV7-6	TRBJ2-7	.	TGTGCCAGCAGCTTAGCGACAGGGTGGACCGCCGAGCAGTACTTC	CASSLATGWTAEQYF
.	TRBV12-3/TRBV12-4	TRBJ1-5	.	TGTGCCAGCAGTTTCGGAGGAAATCAGCCCCAGCATTTT	CASSFGGNQPQHF
.	TRBV29-1	TRBJ1-1	.	TGCAGCGTGGGGGGACAGAACACTGAAGCTTTCTTT	CSVGGQNTEAFF
TRBD2	TRBV11-3	TRBJ2-1	.	TGTGCCAGCAGCCCGACGACTAGCGGGGGAGGCACAGAGCAGTTCTTC	CASSPTTSGGGTEQFF
TRBD1	TRBV19	TRBJ1-6	.	TGTGCCAGTAAAACGACAGGGAATGACCTAAATTCATCACCCCTCCACTTT	CASKTTGNDLNSSPLHF
TRBD1	TRBV28	TRBJ1-6	.	TGTGCCAGCAGGGCAGGGACAGGGAATAATTCACCCCTCCACTTT	CASRAGTGNNSPLHF
.	TRBV2	TRBJ1-6	.	TGTGCCAGCAGGGTGATCGTGGACTCACCCCTCCACTTT	CASRVIVDSPLHF
.	TRBV15	TRBJ2-2	.	TGTGCCACCAGCGGGGAGGGGGGATACACGAGCACCGGGGAGCTGTTTTTT	CATSGEGGYTSTGELFF
.	TRBV19	TRBJ1-5	.	TGTGCCAGTAGTATACCTCGAAGAACAGGGTCCAATCAGCCCCAGCATTTT	CASSIPRRTGSNQPQHF
.	TRBV15	TRBJ2-4	.	TGTGCCACCCGGGACTTAAACATTCAGTACTTC	CATRDLNIQYF
TRBD1	TRBV27	TRBJ1-4	once	TGTGCCAGCAGTCGCAGGGGGTTGACTAATGAAAAACTGTTTTTT	CASSRRGLTNEKLFF
.	TRBV30	TRBJ2-1	.	TGTGCCTGGAGTGGCCCCGGGACATGGGGGAATGAGCAGTTCTTC	CAWSGPGTWGNEQFF
.	TRBV9	TRBJ2-7	.	TGTGCCAGCAGCGTAGAAGGGGAAGACGAGCAGTACTTC	CASSVEGEDEQYF
TRBD1	TRBV5-5	TRBJ2-7	.	TGTGCCAGCAGCTTGGCGGGGTCAGGGGGTCCCATACTCGAGCAGTACTTC	CASSLAGSGGPILEQYF
TRBD1	TRBV15	TRBJ1-4	.	TGTGCCACCAGCAGATCCAAAGGGACAGGGGATGAAAAACTGTTTTTT	CATSRSKGTGDEKLFF
TRBD1	TRBV6-1	TRBJ1-2	.	TGTGCCAGCAGTGAAGCCGGGACCCAGGGGGCGACCTATGGCTACACCTTC	CASSEAGTQGATYGYTF
TRBD1	TRBV12-3/TRBV12-4	TRBJ1-4	.	TGTGCCAGCAAAGGGGGCTCGGCTGAAAAACTGTTTTTT	CASKGGSAEKLFF
.	TRBV2	TRBJ2-3	.	TGTGCCAGCAGTGAGGTTTGGGGGGCAGATACGCAGTATTTT	CASSEVWGADTQYF
.	TRBV19	TRBJ2-1	.	TGTGCCAGTAGTATACGGGAAGGCTACAATGAGCAGTTCTTC	CASSIREGYNEQFF
.	TRBV7-6	TRBJ1-4	.	TGTGCCAGCAGCTTAGTGGTCAGTGCTAATGAAAAACTGTTTTTT	CASSLVVSANEKLFF
TRBD1	TRBV6-5	TRBJ1-1	.	TGTGCCAGCAGTCCCCTTGCCGACAGGGCCCCTGAAGCTTTCTTT	CASSPLADRAPEAFF
.	TRBV10-3	TRBJ2-7	.	TGTGCCATCAGTGAGTGGCAGGGCACCTACGAGCAGTACTTC	CAISEWQGTYEQYF
TRBD1	TRBV4-2	TRBJ2-7	.	TGTGCCAGCAGCCAAGATCGGACAGGAACATACGAGCAGTACTTC	CASSQDRTGTYEQYF
TRBD1	TRBV7-8	TRBJ1-5	.	TGTGCCAGCAGCCTAAGGTCGGGACAGTTCGGTCAGCCCCAGCATTTT	CASSLRSGQFGQPQHF
.	TRBV6-1	TRBJ2-4	.	TGTGCCAGCAGTGAACCAGGGGCCGCCAAAAACATTCAGTACTTC	CASSEPGAAKNIQYF
.	TRBV7-8	TRBJ2-7	.	TGTGCCAGCAGCTTAGGGGTAGACAGGCTGCTGGACGAGCAGTACTTC	CASSLGVDRLLDEQYF
.	TRBV4-1	TRBJ1-1	.	TGCGCCAGCAGCCAAGGAACAGGGTTCACTGAAGCTTTCTTT	CASSQGTGFTEAFF
.	TRBV4-3	TRBJ1-2	once	TGCGCCAGCAGCCAAGATTTAGGAGGATACTATGGCTACACCTTC	CASSQDLGGYYGYTF
.	TRBV5-4	TRBJ1-3	.	TGTGCCAGCAGCTTATGGGGCTCTGGAAACACCATATATTTT	CASSLWGSGNTIYF
.	TRBV5-1	TRBJ2-7	.	TGCGCCAGCAGGCCAGGGGTTAGCAGCTCCTACGAGCAGTACTTC	CASRPGVSSSYEQYF
.	TRBV7-9	TRBJ1-3	.	TGTGCCAGCAGCTTAGTAGGGACTGGAAACACCATATATTTT	CASSLVGTGNTIYF
.	TRBV7-9	TRBJ1-6	.	TGTGCCAGCAGCTTATCGGCAGGGAGGAATTCACCCCTCCACTTT	CASSLSAGRNSPLHF
TRBD1	TRBV7-2	TRBJ1-3	.	TGTGCCAGCAGCTTGGGACAGGGGTTCGGAAACACCATATATTTT	CASSLGQGFGNTIYF
.	TRBV14	TRBJ1-1	once	TGTGCCAGCAGCCAAGGAGTCTACACTGAAGCTTTCTTT	CASSQGVYTEAFF
.	TRBV27	TRBJ1-2	.	TGTGCCAGCAGTGCCCGACAGTATTCTAACTATGGCTACACCTTC	CASSARQYSNYGYTF
.	TRBV4-3	TRBJ2-7	.	TGCGCCAGCAGCCCCGGAGGGAAGCCTTCCTACGAGCAGTACTTC	CASSPGGKPSYEQYF
.	TRBV5-6	TRBJ1-2	.	TGTGCCAGCAGCTTGCAGTTCCCTAACTATGGCTACACCTTC	CASSLQFPNYGYTF
TRBD2	TRBV18	TRBJ2-7	.	TGTGCCAGCTCACCATCCCCGGGACTAGCGGGGGGCTACGAGCAGTACTTC	CASSPSPGLAGGYEQYF
TRBD2	TRBV6-5	TRBJ2-7	.	TGTGCCAGCAGTAGGACTAGCTATTACGAGCAGTACTTC	CASSRTSYYEQYF
.	TRBV9	TRBJ1-4	once	TGTGCCAGCAGCGTAGACGGGGCCTTTAATGAAAAACTGTTTTTT	CASSVDGAFNEKLFF
.	TRBV30	TRBJ1-1	once	TGTGCCTGGAGTTATGGGATGACTGAAGCTTTCTTT	CAWSYGMTEAFF